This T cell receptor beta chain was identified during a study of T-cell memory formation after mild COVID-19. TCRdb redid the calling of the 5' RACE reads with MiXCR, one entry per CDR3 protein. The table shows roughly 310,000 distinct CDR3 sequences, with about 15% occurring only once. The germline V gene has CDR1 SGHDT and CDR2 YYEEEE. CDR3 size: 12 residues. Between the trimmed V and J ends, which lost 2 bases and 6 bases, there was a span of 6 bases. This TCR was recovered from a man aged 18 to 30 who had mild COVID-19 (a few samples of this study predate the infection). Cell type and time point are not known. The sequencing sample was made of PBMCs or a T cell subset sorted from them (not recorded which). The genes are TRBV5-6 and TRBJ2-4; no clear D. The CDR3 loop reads CASSFGSNIQYF. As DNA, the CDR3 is TGTGCCAGCAGCTTCGGCTCAAACATTCAGTACTTC.